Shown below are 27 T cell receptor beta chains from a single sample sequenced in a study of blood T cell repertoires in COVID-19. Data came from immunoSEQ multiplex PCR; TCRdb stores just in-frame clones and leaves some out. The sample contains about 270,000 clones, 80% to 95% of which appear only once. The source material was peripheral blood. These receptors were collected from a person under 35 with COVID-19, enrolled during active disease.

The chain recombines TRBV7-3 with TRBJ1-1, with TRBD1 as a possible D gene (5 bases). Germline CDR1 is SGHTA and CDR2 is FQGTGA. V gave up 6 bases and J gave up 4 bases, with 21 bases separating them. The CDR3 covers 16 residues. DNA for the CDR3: TGTGCCAGCAGTAAGGGGCTAACCCGGGAGGGCACTGAAGCTTTCTTT. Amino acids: CASSKGLTREGTEAFF.

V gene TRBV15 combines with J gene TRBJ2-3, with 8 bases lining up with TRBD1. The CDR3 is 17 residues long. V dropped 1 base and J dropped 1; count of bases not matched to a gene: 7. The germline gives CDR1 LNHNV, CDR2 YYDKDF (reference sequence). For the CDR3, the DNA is TGTGCCACCAGCAGAGCCCCAACGACAGGGGGCACAGATACGCAGTATTTT. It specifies CATSRAPTTGGTDTQYF.

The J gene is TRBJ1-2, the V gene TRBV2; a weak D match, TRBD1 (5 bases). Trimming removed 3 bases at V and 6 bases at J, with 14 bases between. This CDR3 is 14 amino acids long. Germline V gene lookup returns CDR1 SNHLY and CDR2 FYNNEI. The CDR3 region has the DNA TGTGCCAGCAGTGAGCAGGGAATATCGAATGGCTACACCTTC. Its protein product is CASSEQGISNGYTF.

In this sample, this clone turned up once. This CDR3 is CASSHAIQVSDYGYTF. The CDR3, as DNA: TGCGCCAGCAGCCATGCGATCCAAGTTAGTGACTATGGCTACACCTTC. The chain has TRBV4-1 and TRBJ1-2; D remains ambiguous. CDR1 MGHRA and CDR2 YSYEKL come from the germline V gene. Trimming cost V 3 bases and J 3 bases, with 17 bases left between them. This CDR3 has 16 amino acids.

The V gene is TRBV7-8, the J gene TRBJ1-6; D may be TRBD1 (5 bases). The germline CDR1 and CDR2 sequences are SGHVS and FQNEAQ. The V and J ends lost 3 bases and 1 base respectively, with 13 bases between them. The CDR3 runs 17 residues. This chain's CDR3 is CASSFGGGQSYNSPLHF. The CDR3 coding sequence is TGTGCCAGCAGCTTTGGGGGAGGACAATCCTATAATTCACCCCTCCACTTT.

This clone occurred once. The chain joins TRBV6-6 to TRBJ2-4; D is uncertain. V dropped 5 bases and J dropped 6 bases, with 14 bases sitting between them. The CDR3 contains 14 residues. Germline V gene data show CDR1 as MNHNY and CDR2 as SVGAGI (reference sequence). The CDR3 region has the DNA TGTGCCAGCAGTACGACACAGCCCATAAACATTCAGTACTTC. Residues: CASSTTQPINIQYF.

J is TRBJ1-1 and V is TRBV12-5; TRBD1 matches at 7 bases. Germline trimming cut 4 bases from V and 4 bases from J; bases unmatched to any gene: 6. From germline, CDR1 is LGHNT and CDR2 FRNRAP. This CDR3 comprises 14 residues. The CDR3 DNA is TGTGCTAGTGGTTACACAGGGGTGGCCACTGAAGCTTTCTTT. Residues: CASGYTGVATEAFF.

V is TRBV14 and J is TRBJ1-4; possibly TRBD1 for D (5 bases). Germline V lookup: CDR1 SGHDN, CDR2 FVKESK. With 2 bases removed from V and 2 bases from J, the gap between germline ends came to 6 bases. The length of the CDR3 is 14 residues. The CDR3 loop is CASSQWGTNEKLFF. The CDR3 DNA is TGTGCCAGCAGCCAATGGGGCACTAATGAAAAACTGTTTTTT.

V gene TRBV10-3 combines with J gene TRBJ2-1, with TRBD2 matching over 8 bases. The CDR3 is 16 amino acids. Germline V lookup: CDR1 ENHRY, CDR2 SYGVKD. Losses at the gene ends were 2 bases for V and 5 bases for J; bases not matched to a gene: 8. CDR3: CAISETAGVGDNEQFF. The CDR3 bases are TGTGCCATCAGTGAGACAGCGGGAGTGGGGGACAATGAGCAGTTCTTC.

The CDR3 nucleotides read TGTGCCAGCAGCCACGACAGGGTAGGGTACAATGAGCAGTTCTTC. Its translation is CASSHDRVGYNEQFF. The rearrangement joins TRBV6-4 to TRBJ2-1; 7 bases match TRBD1. The V segment lost 6 bases and the J segment 4 bases; nucleotides outside the gene matches: 9. The CDR3 loop spans 15 amino acids. CDR1 MRHNA and CDR2 SNTAGT come from the germline V gene.

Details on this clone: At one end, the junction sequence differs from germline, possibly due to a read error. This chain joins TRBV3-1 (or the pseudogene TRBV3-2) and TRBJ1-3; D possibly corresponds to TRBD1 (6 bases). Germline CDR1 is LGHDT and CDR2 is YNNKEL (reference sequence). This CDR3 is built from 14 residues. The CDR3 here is CASSQGQAGNTIYF. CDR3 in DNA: TGTGCCAGCAGCCAAGGACAGGCTGGCAACACCATATATTTT.

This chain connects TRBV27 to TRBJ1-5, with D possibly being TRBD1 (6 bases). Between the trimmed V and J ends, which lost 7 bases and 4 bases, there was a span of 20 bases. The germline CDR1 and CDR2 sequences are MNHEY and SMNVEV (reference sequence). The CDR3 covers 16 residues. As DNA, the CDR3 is TGTGCCAGCATAAGTATCCCGGACAGCCATAATCAGCCCCAGCATTTT. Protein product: CASISIPDSHNQPQHF.

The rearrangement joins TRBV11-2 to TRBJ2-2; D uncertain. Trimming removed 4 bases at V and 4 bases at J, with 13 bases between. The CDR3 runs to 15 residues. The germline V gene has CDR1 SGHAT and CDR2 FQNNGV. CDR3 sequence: CASSSATPPTGELFF. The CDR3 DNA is TGTGCCAGCAGCTCCGCTACTCCCCCCACCGGGGAGCTGTTTTTT.

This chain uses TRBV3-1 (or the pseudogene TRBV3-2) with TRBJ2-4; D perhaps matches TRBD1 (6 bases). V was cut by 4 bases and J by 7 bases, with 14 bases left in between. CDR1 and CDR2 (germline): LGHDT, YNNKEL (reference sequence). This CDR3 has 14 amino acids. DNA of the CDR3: TGTGCCAGCAGCCCCGGACAGTATTTGAACATTCAGTACTTC. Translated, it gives CASSPGQYLNIQYF.

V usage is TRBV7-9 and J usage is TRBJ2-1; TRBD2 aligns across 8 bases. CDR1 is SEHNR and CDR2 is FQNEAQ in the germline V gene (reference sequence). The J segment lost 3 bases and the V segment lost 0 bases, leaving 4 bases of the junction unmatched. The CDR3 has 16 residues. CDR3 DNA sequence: TGTGCCAGCAGCTTAGCGTTAAGCGGGAGCTACAATGAGCAGTTCTTC. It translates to CASSLALSGSYNEQFF.

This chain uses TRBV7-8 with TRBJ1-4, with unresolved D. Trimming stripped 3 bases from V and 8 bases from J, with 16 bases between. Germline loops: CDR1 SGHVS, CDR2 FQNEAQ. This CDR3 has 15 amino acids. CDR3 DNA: TGTGCCAGCAGCTTTCGTGAGTTTCCGGGGGAAAAACTGTTTTTT. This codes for CASSFREFPGEKLFF.

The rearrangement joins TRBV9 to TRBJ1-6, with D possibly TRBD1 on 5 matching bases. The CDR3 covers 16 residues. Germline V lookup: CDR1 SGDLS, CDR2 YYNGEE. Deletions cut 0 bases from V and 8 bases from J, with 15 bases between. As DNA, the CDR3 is TGTGCCAGCAGCGTAGCCCCGGGTGGGGGGTATTCACCCCTCCACTTT. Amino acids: CASSVAPGGGYSPLHF.

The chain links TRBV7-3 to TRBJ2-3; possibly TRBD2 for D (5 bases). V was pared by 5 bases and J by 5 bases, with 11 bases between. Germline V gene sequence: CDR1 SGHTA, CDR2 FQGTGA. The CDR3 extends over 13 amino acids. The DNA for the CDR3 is TGTGCCAGCAGCCTAGCATCGAGAGATACGCAGTATTTT. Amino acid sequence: CASSLASRDTQYF.

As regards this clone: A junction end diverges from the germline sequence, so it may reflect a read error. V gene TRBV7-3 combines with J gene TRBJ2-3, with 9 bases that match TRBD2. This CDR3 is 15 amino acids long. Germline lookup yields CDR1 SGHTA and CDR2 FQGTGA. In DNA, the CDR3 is TGTGCCAGCAGCGTAACTAGCGGGAGCACAGATACGCAGTATTTT. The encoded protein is CASSVTSGSTDTQYF.

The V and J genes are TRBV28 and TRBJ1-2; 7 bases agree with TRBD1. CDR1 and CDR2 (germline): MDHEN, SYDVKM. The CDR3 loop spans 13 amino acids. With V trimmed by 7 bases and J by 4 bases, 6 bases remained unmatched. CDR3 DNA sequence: TGTGCCAGCAACTCGGGACAGTCCTATGGCTACACCTTC. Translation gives CASNSGQSYGYTF.

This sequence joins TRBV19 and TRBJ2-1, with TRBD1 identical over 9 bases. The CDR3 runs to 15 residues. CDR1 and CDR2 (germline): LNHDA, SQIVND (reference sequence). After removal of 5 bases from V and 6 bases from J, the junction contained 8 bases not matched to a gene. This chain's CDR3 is CASSETGGGINEQFF. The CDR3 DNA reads TGTGCCAGTAGTGAAACAGGGGGCGGGATCAATGAGCAGTTCTTC.

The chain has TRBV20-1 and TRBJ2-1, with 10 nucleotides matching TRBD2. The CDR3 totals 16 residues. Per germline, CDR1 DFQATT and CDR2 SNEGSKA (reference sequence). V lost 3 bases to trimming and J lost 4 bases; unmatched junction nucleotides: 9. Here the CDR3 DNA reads TGCAGTGCTAGTCGAAGCCCACTAGCGGGGTACAATGAGCAGTTCTTC. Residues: CSASRSPLAGYNEQFF.

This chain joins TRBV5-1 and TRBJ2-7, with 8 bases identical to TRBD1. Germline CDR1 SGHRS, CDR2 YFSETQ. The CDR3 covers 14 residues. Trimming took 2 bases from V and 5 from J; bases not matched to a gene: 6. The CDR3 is CASSFFKQGDEQYF. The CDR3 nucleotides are TGCGCCAGCAGCTTTTTTAAACAGGGGGACGAGCAGTACTTC.

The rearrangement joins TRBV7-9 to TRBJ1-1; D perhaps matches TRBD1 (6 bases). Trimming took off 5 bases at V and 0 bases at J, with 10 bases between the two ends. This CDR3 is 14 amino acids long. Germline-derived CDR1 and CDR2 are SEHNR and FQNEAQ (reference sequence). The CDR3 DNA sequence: TGTGCCAGCAGCGCAGGGGTTATGAACACTGAAGCTTTCTTT. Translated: CASSAGVMNTEAFF.

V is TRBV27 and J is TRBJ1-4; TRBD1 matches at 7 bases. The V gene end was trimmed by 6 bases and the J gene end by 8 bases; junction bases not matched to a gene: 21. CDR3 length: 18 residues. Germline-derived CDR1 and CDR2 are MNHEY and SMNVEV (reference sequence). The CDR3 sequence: CASSPPHPWDRVGEKLFF. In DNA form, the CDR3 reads TGTGCCAGCAGCCCACCACATCCCTGGGACAGAGTCGGGGAAAAACTGTTTTTT.

CDR3 sequence (DNA): TGTGCCAGTAGTATAACTAGCGGGGTGAACACCGGGGAGCTGTTTTTT. This gives the protein CASSITSGVNTGELFF. The chain recombines TRBV19 with TRBJ2-2, with 10 bases aligning to TRBD2. Per germline, CDR1 LNHDA and CDR2 SQIVND (reference sequence). CDR3 length: 16 residues. J was trimmed by 1 base and V by 2 bases; bases with no gene match: 1.

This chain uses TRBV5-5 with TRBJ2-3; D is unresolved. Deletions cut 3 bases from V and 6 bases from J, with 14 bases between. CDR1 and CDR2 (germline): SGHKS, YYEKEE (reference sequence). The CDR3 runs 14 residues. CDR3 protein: CASSSPIDTDTQYF. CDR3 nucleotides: TGTGCCAGCAGCTCGCCGATCGACACGGATACGCAGTATTTT.